This T cell receptor beta chain was obtained from a study of early T cells in non-severe SARS-CoV-2 infection. Background on the study: RNA in bulk from unsorted whole blood was sequenced, and chains were unpaired. Study-wide points: Database matching using VDJdb favored anti-spike CD8 responses, with private and CD4 specificities left missing.

CDR1 is MDHEN, CDR2 SYDVKM, per germline. Trimming left V 5 bases short and J 0 bases short, with 13 bases between. There are 15 residues in the CDR3. Unique molecular identifiers were added to individual cDNA molecules. Each CDR3 protein gets one entry after TCRdb re-called the 5' RACE reads with MiXCR. The data contain roughly 29,000 distinct CDR3 sequences, roughly 5.1% of them seen just once; the ten biggest clones take up about 12%. Worth noting for this clonotype: Antigen: not known.

The receptor was derived from an adult who was a healthcare worker with PCR-confirmed SARS-CoV-2 infection or an uninfected control (not recorded which). The material sequenced was whole blood. The chain carries TRBV28 and TRBJ1-1; D remains unclear. The CDR3 DNA follows: TGTGCCAGCAGTCCGCCGCCGGGCATGAACACTGAAGCTTTCTTT. This gives the protein CASSPPPGMNTEAFF.